The 19 T cell receptor beta chains given below trace back to one sample, sequenced in a study of CD8 T cells in Susac syndrome. Random hexamers were used to reverse transcribe the RNA input (about 0.5 to 1 ug). From the immunoSEQ multiplex PCR reads, TCRdb called clonotypes with MiXCR, one entry per CDR3 protein. The sample includes about 120,000 distinct CDR3 sequences, about 90% of them seen just once. The sample comprised CD4+ T cells from PBMCs. The origin of the receptors is a human donor in good health.

The chain couples TRBV2 to TRBJ2-7; D gene ambiguous. Germline CDR1 reads SNHLY; CDR2 reads FYNNEI. Trimming took 8 bases from V and 5 from J, leaving 13 bases between them. CDR3 length: 12 amino acids. CDR3 bases: TGTGCCAGCGGAGATGCCGGTCACGAGCAGTACTTC. This encodes CASGDAGHEQYF.

The gene calls are TRBV7-2 and TRBJ2-7; no reliable D call. This CDR3 is built from 12 residues. V gave up 5 bases and J gave up 3 bases, with 8 bases separating them. The germline V gene has CDR1 SGHTA and CDR2 FQGNSA. The CDR3 region is CASSRTSYEQYF. The CDR3 region has the DNA TGTGCCAGCAGCCGAACAAGCTACGAGCAGTACTTC.

This sequence joins TRBV27 and TRBJ2-5; 8 bases fit TRBD1. V lost 2 bases, J lost 0 bases, and 8 bases stayed unmatched. The CDR3 is 17 residues long. Germline V gives CDR1 MNHEY, CDR2 SMNVEV (reference sequence). CDR3 nucleotides: TGTGCCAGCAGTTTAGGGAACAGGGGGATCTACCAAGAGACCCAGTACTTC. Its translation: CASSLGNRGIYQETQYF.

V usage is TRBV11-2 and J usage is TRBJ2-1; 13 bases line up with TRBD2. After removal of 4 bases from V and 4 bases from J, the junction contained 10 bases not matched to a gene. Germline V gives CDR1 SGHAT, CDR2 FQNNGV. The CDR3 length is 18 residues. The CDR3 DNA sequence: TGTGCCAGCAGCTCTACTAGCGGGAGGGCGTGGTCGTACAATGAGCAGTTCTTC. This encodes CASSSTSGRAWSYNEQFF. The full variable domain, in which reference TRBV11-2 and TRBJ2-1 provide the parts outside the CDR3, is EAGVAQSPRYKIIEKRQSVAFWCNPISGHATLYWYQQILGQGPKLLIQFQNNGVVDDSQLPKDRFSAERLKGVDSTLKIQPAKLEDSAVYLCASSSTSGRAWSYNEQFFGPGTRLTVL.

This chain uses TRBV5-1 with TRBJ2-3, with 7 bases lining up with TRBD1. The CDR3 extends over 15 amino acids. The ends lost 3 bases at V and 0 bases at J; junction bases unmatched: 4. Looked up from germline, CDR1 is SGHRS and CDR2 is YFSETQ. CDR3 coding DNA: TGCGCCAGCAGCTCGACAGGGCCAAGCACAGATACGCAGTATTTT. Its translation: CASSSTGPSTDTQYF.

The chain has TRBV29-1 and TRBJ1-1; 8 bases are shared with TRBD1. The CDR3 has 12 residues. Unmatched junction bases numbered 6, after V lost 6 bases and J lost 6 bases. Germline CDR1 reads SQVTM; CDR2 reads ANQGSEA. The CDR3 DNA is TGCAGCGTACAGGGGGAGGGTGCTGAAGCTTTCTTT. This sequence encodes CSVQGEGAEAFF.

This rearrangement joins TRBV6-2 or TRBV6-3 to TRBJ2-2; 7 bases agree with TRBD2. The trim removed 8 bases at V and 3 bases at J, leaving 12 bases unmatched. The length of the CDR3 is 16 residues. The V gene's germline CDR1 is MNHEY and CDR2 SVGEGT. CDR3 coding DNA: TGTGCCAGCGGTACCGGGGAGCGGGACTACACCGGGGAGCTGTTTTTT. Amino acid sequence: CASGTGERDYTGELFF.

The chain is built from TRBV7-2 and TRBJ2-7, with D perhaps TRBD1 or TRBD2 (5 bases each). CDR3 length: 14 residues. The V end lost 4 bases, the J end lost 6 bases, and 16 bases lay between the germline ends. Germline V gene sequence: CDR1 SGHTA, CDR2 FQGNSA. The DNA of the CDR3 is TGTGCCAGCAGCTCGAGGGGTAGTCTCGGCGAGCAGTACTTC. Amino acid sequence: CASSSRGSLGEQYF.

This clonotype was counted once. This chain links TRBV7-9 with TRBJ1-1; tentatively, D is TRBD1 (6 bases). This CDR3 contains 14 residues. CDR1 SEHNR and CDR2 FQNEAQ come from the germline V gene (reference sequence). V was clipped by 7 bases and J by 1 base, with 13 bases between them. The chain's CDR3 is CASTKQGGNTEAFF. The CDR3 region has the DNA TGTGCCAGCACTAAACAGGGAGGGAACACTGAAGCTTTCTTT.

The chain links TRBV7-2 to TRBJ2-4, with D unresolved. V shed 5 bases and J shed 0 bases, with 17 bases lying between them. The CDR3 extends over 17 amino acids. Germline CDR1 and CDR2: SGHTA and FQGNSA. CDR3 residues: CASSLQPMILAKNIQYF. CDR3 coding DNA: TGTGCCAGCAGCCTGCAACCTATGATTTTAGCCAAAAACATTCAGTACTTC.

The gene calls are TRBV5-8 and TRBJ2-1; weak D call: TRBD1 (5 bases). Germline V gene sequence: CDR1 SGHTS, CDR2 YDEGEE. V was shortened by 9 bases and J by 5 bases, with 21 bases between the two germline ends. This CDR3 has 15 residues. The CDR3 region has the DNA TGTGCCACCCAAAACAGGTACCGTACCAACAATGAGCAGTTCTTC. Translation: CATQNRYRTNNEQFF. Full variable domain (missing parts from reference TRBV5-8 and TRBJ2-1): EAGVTQSPTHLIKTRGQQATLRCSPISGHTSVYWYQQALGLGLQFLLWYDEGEERNRGNFPPRFSGRQFPNYSSELNVNALELEDSALYLCATQNRYRTNNEQFFGPGTRLTVL.

The V and J genes are TRBV6-2 or TRBV6-3 and TRBJ1-1; perhaps TRBD1 as D (5 bases). CDR1 is MNHEY, CDR2 SVGEGT, per germline. V gave up 2 bases and J gave up 3 bases, with 7 bases separating them. CDR3 length: 13 amino acids. CDR3 bases: TGTGCCAGCAGTTACCTCAGGGACACTGAAGCTTTCTTT. Translation: CASSYLRDTEAFF.

J is TRBJ2-1 and V is TRBV7-8, with D possibly being TRBD1 (5 bases). Germline-derived CDR1 and CDR2 are SGHVS and FQNEAQ. The V end was cut by 6 bases, the J end by 7 bases, with 22 bases between. The CDR3 sequence is 16 residues long. The CDR3 DNA follows: TGTGCCAGCAGTCCCGGGCAGGGTAGGGTGTGGAATGAGCAGTTCTTC. Encoded protein: CASSPGQGRVWNEQFF.

The chain employs TRBV4-3 and TRBJ1-1; TRBD1 might be the D (5 bases). CDR3 size: 13 residues. V shed 2 bases and J shed 5 bases, with 9 bases lying between them. Looked up from germline, CDR1 is LGHNA and CDR2 is YSLEER. The CDR3 loop is CASSQSEGTEAFF. The CDR3 DNA reads as TGCGCCAGCAGCCAAAGTGAGGGGACTGAAGCTTTCTTT.

The V gene is TRBV7-2, the J gene TRBJ2-7; D is perhaps TRBD2 (6 bases). The CDR3 has 17 amino acids. Germline CDR1 is SGHTA and CDR2 is FQGNSA. V shed 5 bases and J shed 3 bases, with 23 bases lying between them. In DNA form, the CDR3 reads TGTGCCAGCAGCCATTCAGAGACGGGACTTCCGCGCTACGAGCAGTACTTC. Protein product: CASSHSETGLPRYEQYF.

The chain recombines TRBV19 with TRBJ1-2; 7 nucleotides align to TRBD1. V was pared by 9 bases and J by 7 bases, with 14 bases of the junction left unmatched. The germline CDR1 and CDR2 sequences are LNHDA and SQIVND (reference sequence). The CDR3 runs 14 residues. CDR3 sequence (DNA): TGTGCCAGCGAGGTGGGACAGACGGGGTTTGGCTACACCTTC. Amino acid sequence: CASEVGQTGFGYTF.

In its sample, this clonotype was seen once. J is TRBJ2-7 and V is TRBV6-2 or TRBV6-3; a possible D gene is TRBD1 (5 bases). The germline gives CDR1 MNHEY, CDR2 SVGEGT. Trimming stripped 0 bases from V and 3 bases from J, with 6 bases between. The CDR3 is made up of 13 amino acids. CDR3 coding DNA: TGTGCCAGCAGTTACTCAGGGGTCTACGAGCAGTACTTC. Its translation: CASSYSGVYEQYF.

This chain uses TRBV5-1 with TRBJ1-3; 9 bases are shared with TRBD1. Looked up from germline, CDR1 is SGHRS and CDR2 is YFSETQ. J gave up 0 bases and V 4 bases, and 5 bases lay outside the gene matches. The CDR3 consists of 16 residues. CDR3 nucleotide sequence: TGCGCCAGCAGCCAGGGACAGGGTTTCTCTGGAAACACCATATATTTT. This gives the protein CASSQGQGFSGNTIYF.

The chain uses TRBV7-8 and TRBJ2-2, with TRBD2 identical over 9 bases. This CDR3 comprises 15 residues. Germline CDR1 reads SGHVS; CDR2 reads FQNEAQ. V dropped 3 bases and J dropped 6; count of bases not matched to a gene: 5. CDR3 coding DNA: TGTGCCAGCAGCTTTGGGCGGGGGGGCCCCGGGGAGCTGTTTTTT. Its translation: CASSFGRGGPGELFF.